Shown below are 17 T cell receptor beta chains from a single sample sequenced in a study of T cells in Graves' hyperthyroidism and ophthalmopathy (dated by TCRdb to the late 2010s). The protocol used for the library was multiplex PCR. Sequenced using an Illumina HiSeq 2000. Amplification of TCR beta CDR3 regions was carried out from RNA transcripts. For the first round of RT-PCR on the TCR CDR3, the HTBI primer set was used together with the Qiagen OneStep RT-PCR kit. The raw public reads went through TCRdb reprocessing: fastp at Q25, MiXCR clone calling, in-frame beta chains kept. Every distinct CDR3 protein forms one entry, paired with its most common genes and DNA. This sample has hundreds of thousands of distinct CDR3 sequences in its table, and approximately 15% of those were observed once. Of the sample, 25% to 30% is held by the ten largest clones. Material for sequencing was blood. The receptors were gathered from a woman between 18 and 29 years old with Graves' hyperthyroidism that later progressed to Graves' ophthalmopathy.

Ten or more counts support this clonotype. CDR3 bases: TGTGCCAGCAGCTTAGTTCCCACTAGCCGAGCTCAAGAGACCCAGTACTTC. Its protein is CASSLVPTSRAQETQYF. The chain links TRBV7-6 to TRBJ2-5; D might be TRBD2 (6 bases). The V end lost 1 base, the J end lost 2 bases, and 17 bases lay between the germline ends. The germline gives CDR1 SGHVS, CDR2 FNYEAQ. The CDR3 is 17 residues long.

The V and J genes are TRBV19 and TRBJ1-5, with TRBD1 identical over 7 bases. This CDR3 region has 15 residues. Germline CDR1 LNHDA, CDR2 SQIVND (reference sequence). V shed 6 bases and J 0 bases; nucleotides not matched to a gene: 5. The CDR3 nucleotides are TGTGCCAGTAGGGGACAGCCTACTAGCAATCAGCCCCAGCATTTT. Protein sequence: CASRGQPTSNQPQHF.

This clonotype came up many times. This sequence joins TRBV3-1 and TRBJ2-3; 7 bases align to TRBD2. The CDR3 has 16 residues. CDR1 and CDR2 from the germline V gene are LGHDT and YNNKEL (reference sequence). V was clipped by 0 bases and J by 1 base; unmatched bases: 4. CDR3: CASSQDSLAGTDTQYF. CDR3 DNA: TGTGCCAGCAGCCAAGATAGCCTAGCGGGCACAGATACGCAGTATTTT.

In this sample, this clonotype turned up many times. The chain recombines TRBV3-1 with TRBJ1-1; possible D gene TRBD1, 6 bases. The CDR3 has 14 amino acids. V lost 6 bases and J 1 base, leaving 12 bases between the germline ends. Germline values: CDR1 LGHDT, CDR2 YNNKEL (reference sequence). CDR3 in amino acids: CASRDAGENTEAFF. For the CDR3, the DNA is TGTGCCAGCAGAGATGCAGGGGAGAACACTGAAGCTTTCTTT.

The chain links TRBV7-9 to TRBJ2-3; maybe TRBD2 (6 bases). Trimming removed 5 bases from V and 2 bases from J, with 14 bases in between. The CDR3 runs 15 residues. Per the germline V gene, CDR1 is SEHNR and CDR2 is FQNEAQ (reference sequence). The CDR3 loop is CASSQERADTDTQYF. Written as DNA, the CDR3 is TGTGCCAGCAGCCAAGAGCGGGCAGACACAGATACGCAGTATTTT.

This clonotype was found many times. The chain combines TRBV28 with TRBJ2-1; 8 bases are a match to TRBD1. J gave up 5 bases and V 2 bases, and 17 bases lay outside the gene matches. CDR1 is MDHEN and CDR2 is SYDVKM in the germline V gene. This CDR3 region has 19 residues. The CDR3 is CASSLVGQGPSTRDNEQFF. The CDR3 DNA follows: TGTGCCAGCAGTTTAGTTGGACAGGGTCCTTCAACTAGGGACAATGAGCAGTTCTTC.

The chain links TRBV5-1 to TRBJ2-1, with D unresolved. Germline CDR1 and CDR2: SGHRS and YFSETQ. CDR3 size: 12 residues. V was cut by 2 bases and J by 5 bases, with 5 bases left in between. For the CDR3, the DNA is TGCGCCAGCAGCTTTCCGGACAATGAGCAGTTCTTC. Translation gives CASSFPDNEQFF. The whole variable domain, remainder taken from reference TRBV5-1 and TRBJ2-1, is KAGVTQTPRYLIKTRGQQVTLSCSPISGHRSVSWYQQTPGQGLQFLFEYFSETQRNKGNFPGRFSGRQFSNSRSEMNVSTLELGDSALYLCASSFPDNEQFFGPGTRLTVL.

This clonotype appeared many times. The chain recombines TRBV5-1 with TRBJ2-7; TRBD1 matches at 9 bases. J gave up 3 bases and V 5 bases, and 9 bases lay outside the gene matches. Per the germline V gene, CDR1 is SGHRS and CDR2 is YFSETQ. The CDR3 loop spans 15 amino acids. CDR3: CASRPGQGSFYEQYF. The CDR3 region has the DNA TGCGCCAGCAGGCCGGGACAGGGATCTTTCTACGAGCAGTACTTC. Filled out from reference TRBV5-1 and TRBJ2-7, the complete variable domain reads KAGVTQTPRYLIKTRGQQVTLSCSPISGHRSVSWYQQTPGQGLQFLFEYFSETQRNKGNFPGRFSGRQFSNSRSEMNVSTLELGDSALYLCASRPGQGSFYEQYFGPGTRLTVT.

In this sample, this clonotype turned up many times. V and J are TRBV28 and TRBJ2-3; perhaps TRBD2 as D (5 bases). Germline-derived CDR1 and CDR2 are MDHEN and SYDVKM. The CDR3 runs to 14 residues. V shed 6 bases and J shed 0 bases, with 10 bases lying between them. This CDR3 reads CASSYTSSTDTQYF. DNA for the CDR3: TGTGCCAGCAGCTATACTAGTAGCACAGATACGCAGTATTTT.

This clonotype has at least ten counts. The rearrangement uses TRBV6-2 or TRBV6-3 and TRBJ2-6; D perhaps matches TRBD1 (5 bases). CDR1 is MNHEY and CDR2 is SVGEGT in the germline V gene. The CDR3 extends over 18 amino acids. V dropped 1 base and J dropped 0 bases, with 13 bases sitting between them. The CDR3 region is CASSYLVGPVSGANVLTF. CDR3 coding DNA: TGTGCCAGCAGTTACTTAGTGGGGCCTGTCTCTGGGGCCAACGTCCTGACTTTC.

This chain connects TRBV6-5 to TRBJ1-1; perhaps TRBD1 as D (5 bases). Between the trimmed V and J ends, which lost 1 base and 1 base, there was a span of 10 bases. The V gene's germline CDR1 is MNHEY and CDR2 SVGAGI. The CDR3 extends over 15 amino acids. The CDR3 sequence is CASSYLGRRNTEAFF. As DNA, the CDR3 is TGTGCCAGCAGTTACTTGGGACGGAGGAACACTGAAGCTTTCTTT.

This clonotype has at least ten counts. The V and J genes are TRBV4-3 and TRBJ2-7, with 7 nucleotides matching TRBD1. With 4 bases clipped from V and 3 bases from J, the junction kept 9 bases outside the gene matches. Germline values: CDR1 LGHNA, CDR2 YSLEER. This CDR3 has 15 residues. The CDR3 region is CASSLDRDRSYEQYF. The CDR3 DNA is TGCGCCAGCAGCCTAGACAGGGATCGAAGCTACGAGCAGTACTTC.

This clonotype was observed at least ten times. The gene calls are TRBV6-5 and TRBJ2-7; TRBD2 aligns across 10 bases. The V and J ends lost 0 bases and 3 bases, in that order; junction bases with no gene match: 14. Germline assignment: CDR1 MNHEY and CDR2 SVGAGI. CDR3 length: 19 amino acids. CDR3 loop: CASSYSPTWDLAGVYEQYF. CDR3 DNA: TGTGCCAGCAGTTACTCCCCGACTTGGGATCTAGCGGGAGTCTACGAGCAGTACTTC.

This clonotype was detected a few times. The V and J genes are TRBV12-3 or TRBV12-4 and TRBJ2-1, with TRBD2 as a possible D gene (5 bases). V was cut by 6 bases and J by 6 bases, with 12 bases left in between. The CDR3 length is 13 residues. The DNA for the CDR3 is TGTGCCAGCAGCCTAGGACTTACCAATGAGCAGTTCTTC. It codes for CASSLGLTNEQFF.

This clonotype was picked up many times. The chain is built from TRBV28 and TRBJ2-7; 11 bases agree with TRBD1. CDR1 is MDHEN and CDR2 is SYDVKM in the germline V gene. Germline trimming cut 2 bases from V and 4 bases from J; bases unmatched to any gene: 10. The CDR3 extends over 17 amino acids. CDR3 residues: CASSLDRGQGEMYEQYF. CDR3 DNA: TGTGCCAGCAGTTTAGATCGGGGACAGGGGGAAATGTACGAGCAGTACTTC.

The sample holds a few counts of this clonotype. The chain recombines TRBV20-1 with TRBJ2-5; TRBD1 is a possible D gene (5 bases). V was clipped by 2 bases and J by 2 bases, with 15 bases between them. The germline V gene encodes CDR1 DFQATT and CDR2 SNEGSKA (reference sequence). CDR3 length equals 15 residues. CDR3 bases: TGCAGTGCTAGACCCCTGTCAGGACATCAAGAGACCCAGTACTTC. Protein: CSARPLSGHQETQYF.

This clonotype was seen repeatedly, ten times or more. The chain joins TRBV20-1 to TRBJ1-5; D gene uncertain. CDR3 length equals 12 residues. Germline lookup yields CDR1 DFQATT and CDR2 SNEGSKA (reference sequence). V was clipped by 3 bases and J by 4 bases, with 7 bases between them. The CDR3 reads CSASNGNQPQHF. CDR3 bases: TGCAGTGCTAGTAACGGGAATCAGCCCCAGCATTTT.